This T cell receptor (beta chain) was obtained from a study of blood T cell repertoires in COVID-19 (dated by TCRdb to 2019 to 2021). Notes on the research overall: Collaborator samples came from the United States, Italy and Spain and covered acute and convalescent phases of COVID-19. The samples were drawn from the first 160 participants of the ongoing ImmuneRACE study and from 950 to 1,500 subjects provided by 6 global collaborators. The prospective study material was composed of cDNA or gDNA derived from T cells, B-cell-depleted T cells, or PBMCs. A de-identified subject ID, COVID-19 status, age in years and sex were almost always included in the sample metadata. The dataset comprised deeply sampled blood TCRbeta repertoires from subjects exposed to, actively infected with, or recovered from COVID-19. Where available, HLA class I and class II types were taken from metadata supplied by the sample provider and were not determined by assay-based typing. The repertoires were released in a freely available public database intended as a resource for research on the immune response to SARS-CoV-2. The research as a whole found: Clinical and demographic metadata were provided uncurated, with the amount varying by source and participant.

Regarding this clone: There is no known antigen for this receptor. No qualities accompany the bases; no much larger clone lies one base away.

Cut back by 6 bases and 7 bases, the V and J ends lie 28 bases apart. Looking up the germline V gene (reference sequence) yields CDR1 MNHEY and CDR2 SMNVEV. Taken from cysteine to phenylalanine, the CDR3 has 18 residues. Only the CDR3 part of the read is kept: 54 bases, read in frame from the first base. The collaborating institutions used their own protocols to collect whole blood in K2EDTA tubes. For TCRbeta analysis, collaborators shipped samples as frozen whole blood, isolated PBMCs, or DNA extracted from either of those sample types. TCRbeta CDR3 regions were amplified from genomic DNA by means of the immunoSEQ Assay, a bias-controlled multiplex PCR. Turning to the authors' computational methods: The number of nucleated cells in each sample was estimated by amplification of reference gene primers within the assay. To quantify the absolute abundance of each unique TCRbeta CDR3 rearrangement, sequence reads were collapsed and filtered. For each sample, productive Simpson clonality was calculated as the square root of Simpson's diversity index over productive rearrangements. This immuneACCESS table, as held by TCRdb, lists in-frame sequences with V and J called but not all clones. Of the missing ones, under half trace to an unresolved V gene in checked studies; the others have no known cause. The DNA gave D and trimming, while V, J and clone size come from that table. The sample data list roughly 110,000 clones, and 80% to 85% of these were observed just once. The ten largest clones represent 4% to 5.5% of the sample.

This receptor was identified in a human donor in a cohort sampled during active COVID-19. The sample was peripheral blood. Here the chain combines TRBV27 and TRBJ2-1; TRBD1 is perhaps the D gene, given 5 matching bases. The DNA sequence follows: TGTGCCAGCAGCCGACCCCGGCAAGGGGCGAACACTTGGAATGAGCAGTTCTTC. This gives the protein CASSRPRQGANTWNEQFF.